The sequence of this T cell receptor (beta chain) was determined in a study of T-cell memory formation after mild COVID-19. About the research overall: The study found TCR clusters largely donor specific.

Study outcomes and limitations: CD4+ contracting clones were found mainly in CM and EM, and CD8+ ones in EMRA.

The 5'RACE method, run with constant-segment primers, produced TCR alpha and TCR beta cDNA libraries (carrying sample barcodes and UMIs). TCRdb redid the calling of the 5' RACE reads with MiXCR, one entry per CDR3 protein. The sample lists roughly 580,000 distinct CDR3 sequences; more than 15% were seen once. The CDR3 is 14 amino acids. The V and J ends lost 5 bases and 2 bases, in that order; junction bases with no gene match: 7. From germline, CDR1 is SQVTM and CDR2 ANQGSEA. About this clonotype: Its antigen is currently unknown.

Sequencing used PBMCs or a T cell subset sorted from them (not recorded which). The origin of this receptor is an adult woman who had mild COVID-19 (a few samples of this study predate the infection). Cell type and time point are not known. The chain joins TRBV29-1 to TRBJ1-1; 8 bases line up with TRBD1. CDR3 residues: CSVYPGTGNTEAFF. The CDR3 DNA sequence: TGCAGCGTTTACCCCGGGACAGGCAACACTGAAGCTTTCTTT.